Each of the 22 T cell receptor beta chains below was sequenced from the same sample in a study of cytomegalovirus exposure and HLA in healthy donors (TCRdb year 2017). The receptor library was made with the immunoSEQ multiplex PCR assay. The multiplex PCR relied on a mix of 60 forward primers for TCR Vbeta segments and 13 reverse primers for TCR Jbeta segments. Here the immuneACCESS table is served through TCRdb, limited to in-frame sequences with V and J called. Missing clones are a known gap in these copies; in checked studies unresolved V genes cover under half, and the rest lacks a known reason. The table for this sample lists 150,000 or so clones; around 74% of them were counted only once. About 2.3% of the sample rests with the top ten. The sequenced sample consisted of PBMCs. The receptor set was obtained from a female donor in good health and CMV-seronegative.

This clone was counted once. The chain is built from TRBV7-9 and TRBJ2-1; 14 bases fit TRBD2. V gave up 4 bases and J gave up 5 bases; unmatched junction bases: 7. This CDR3 spans 17 amino acids. CDR1 is SEHNR, CDR2 FQNEAQ, per germline (reference sequence). The DNA for the CDR3 is TGTGCCAGCAGCTCTCCGGGACTAGCGGGGGTCAACAATGAGCAGTTCTTC. Translated, it gives CASSSPGLAGVNNEQFF.

The CDR3, as DNA: TGTGCCAGCAGCTTACAGCGGGACAGGGGCGAGCAGTACTTC. Translated, it gives CASSLQRDRGEQYF. The chain joins TRBV7-2 to TRBJ2-7; 10 nucleotides line up with TRBD1. Trimming removed 2 bases from V and 6 bases from J; junction bases left unmatched: 4. Germline lookup yields CDR1 SGHTA and CDR2 FQGNSA. The CDR3 has 14 residues.

The rearrangement links TRBV7-9 to TRBJ2-7; 10 nucleotides line up with TRBD1. Germline V gene sequence: CDR1 SEHNR, CDR2 FQNEAQ (reference sequence). The trim removed 5 bases at V and 5 bases at J, leaving 6 bases unmatched. This CDR3 is 14 amino acids long. Here the CDR3 reads CASSIRDRGDEQYF. DNA for the CDR3: TGTGCCAGCAGCATCCGGGACAGGGGCGACGAGCAGTACTTC.

This clone was found a few times. V usage is TRBV9 and J usage is TRBJ2-1; 8 bases are a match to TRBD2. Germline CDR1 and CDR2: SGDLS and YYNGEE. This CDR3 is 15 amino acids long. Trimming cost V 2 bases and J 7 bases; bases outside gene matches: 8. CDR3 in amino acids: CASSVLAGGGNEQFF. The CDR3 bases are TGTGCCAGCAGCGTCCTCGCGGGGGGCGGTAATGAGCAGTTCTTC.

The chain uses TRBV14 and TRBJ1-1; D gene uncertain. There are 13 residues in the CDR3. In germline, CDR1 is SGHDN, CDR2 FVKESK. V lost 4 bases and J lost 8, with 14 bases in between. The CDR3 DNA is TGTGCCAGCAGCCCCCGCCGACTAACCGAAGCTTTCTTT. It encodes CASSPRRLTEAFF.

Only one count was recorded for this clone. The V and J genes are TRBV19 and TRBJ2-6; perhaps TRBD1 as D (5 bases). The germline CDR1 and CDR2 sequences are LNHDA and SQIVND (reference sequence). Trimming left V 6 bases short and J 3 bases short, with 12 bases between. The CDR3 spans 15 residues. As DNA, the CDR3 is TGTGCCAGTAGCGTTTGGGGCGGTGGGGCCAACGTCCTGACTTTC. Amino acid sequence: CASSVWGGGANVLTF.

The J gene is TRBJ1-2, the V gene TRBV7-2; tentative D call: TRBD1 (5 bases). The CDR3 consists of 14 residues. In germline, CDR1 is SGHTA, CDR2 FQGNSA. V was trimmed by 5 bases and J by 8 bases, leaving 18 bases between them. The CDR3 DNA sequence: TGTGCCAGCAGCAACCGGGGGAGATCCCAGGGCTACACCTTC. Amino acids: CASSNRGRSQGYTF.

This clone appeared a single time. This chain links TRBV7-9 with TRBJ1-3; tentative D call: TRBD1 (5 bases). Between the trimmed V and J ends, which lost 0 bases and 1 base, there was a span of 7 bases. The CDR3 loop spans 15 amino acids. Germline CDR1 is SEHNR and CDR2 is FQNEAQ (reference sequence). CDR3 coding DNA: TGTGCCAGCAGCTTAGCGGAGGGGTCTGGAAACACCATATATTTT. Translation gives CASSLAEGSGNTIYF.

The chain is built from TRBV28 and TRBJ1-2; 7 positions agree with TRBD1. The V gene end was trimmed by 5 bases and the J gene end by 4 bases; junction bases not matched to a gene: 10. Germline V gives CDR1 MDHEN, CDR2 SYDVKM. The CDR3 consists of 15 residues. CDR3 nucleotide sequence: TGTGCCAGCAGTCTCCCGACAGGGCTAAGCTATGGCTACACCTTC. It translates to CASSLPTGLSYGYTF.

This clone was detected only once. The chain combines TRBV5-1 with TRBJ1-4; 7 bases align to TRBD1. V trimming: 7 bases; J trimming: 8 bases; junction bases outside the gene matches: 8. CDR1 is SGHRS and CDR2 is YFSETQ in the germline V gene. This CDR3 spans 13 amino acids. Here the CDR3 reads CASGYQGEEKLFF. In DNA form, the CDR3 reads TGCGCCAGCGGTTATCAGGGGGAGGAAAAACTGTTTTTT.

This clone appeared a few times. CDR3 sequence: CASSIQGPISVSNQPQHF. The CDR3 DNA is TGTGCCAGCAGCATACAGGGCCCCATATCGGTTAGCAATCAGCCCCAGCATTTT. The V and J genes are TRBV7-2 and TRBJ1-5, with a tentative D call TRBD1 (6 bases). Germline V gives CDR1 SGHTA, CDR2 FQGNSA. Trimming left V 5 bases short and J 0 bases short, with 20 bases between. The CDR3 extends over 18 amino acids.

The V gene is TRBV6-5, the J gene TRBJ1-2, with 9 positions matching TRBD1. CDR1 is MNHEY, CDR2 SVGAGI, per germline. This CDR3 has 15 residues. V trimming: 7 bases; J trimming: 6 bases; junction bases outside the gene matches: 12. The CDR3 nucleotides are TGTGCCAGCAACTTGACGGGACAGGGAGAGAATGGCTACACCTTC. Residues: CASNLTGQGENGYTF.

This clone was seen only once. This chain connects TRBV4-2 to TRBJ2-5; TRBD2 might be the D (6 bases). This CDR3 region has 15 residues. V was clipped by 4 bases and J by 2 bases, with 14 bases between them. Germline values: CDR1 LGHNA, CDR2 YNFKEQ. CDR3 region: CASSLNRRGQETQYF. The CDR3 DNA sequence: TGTGCCAGCAGCCTAAACCGCCGGGGGCAAGAGACCCAGTACTTC.

The genes are TRBV11-2 and TRBJ1-6, with 9 bases aligning to TRBD1. CDR3 size: 14 residues. Per the germline V gene, CDR1 is SGHAT and CDR2 is FQNNGV. V trimming: 1 base; J trimming: 10 bases; junction bases outside the gene matches: 2. DNA of the CDR3: TGTGCCAGCAGCTTAGGGACAGGGGAATCACCCCTCCACTTT. Protein: CASSLGTGESPLHF.

The chain combines TRBV28 with TRBJ1-5; D gene unclear. Trimming pared 8 bases from V and 0 bases from J, leaving 11 bases between. The germline V gene encodes CDR1 MDHEN and CDR2 SYDVKM. The CDR3 is 14 residues long. In DNA, the CDR3 is TGTGCCAGCTTAACCAGTTATAGCAATCAGCCCCAGCATTTT. This encodes CASLTSYSNQPQHF.

The rearrangement links TRBV4-1 to TRBJ2-2; 7 bases are shared with TRBD1. V shed 0 bases, J shed 7 bases, and the junction held 5 bases outside the gene matches. Per germline, CDR1 MGHRA and CDR2 YSYEKL. The CDR3 sequence is 15 residues long. CDR3 bases: TGCGCCAGCAGCCAAGACACAGGGGTCGGCGGGGAGCTGTTTTTT. Amino acids: CASSQDTGVGGELFF.

This clone was picked up one time. The chain employs TRBV7-3 and TRBJ2-1, with a tentative D call TRBD2 (6 bases). There are 16 residues in the CDR3. Trimming took 1 base from V and 7 from J, leaving 17 bases between them. Germline values: CDR1 SGHTA, CDR2 FQGTGA. For the CDR3, the DNA is TGTGCCAGCAGCTTAATTGGGACGAGGGCGGGGAATGAGCAGTTCTTC. Translating it yields CASSLIGTRAGNEQFF.

The chain uses TRBV7-6 and TRBJ2-5, with 7 nucleotides matching TRBD2. V dropped 7 bases and J dropped 5; count of bases not matched to a gene: 13. CDR3 size: 15 residues. Germline V gives CDR1 SGHVS, CDR2 FNYEAQ. The CDR3 reads CASTEAGLGAETQYF. CDR3 DNA sequence: TGTGCCAGCACCGAAGCGGGGCTCGGTGCGGAGACCCAGTACTTC.

The chain recombines TRBV11-2 with TRBJ2-7; D is ambiguous. Germline V gene data show CDR1 as SGHAT and CDR2 as FQNNGV. V was cut by 2 bases and J by 5 bases, with 4 bases left in between. This CDR3 is 11 amino acids long. Written as DNA, the CDR3 is TGTGCCAGCAGCTTAATTAACGAGCAGTACTTC. This sequence encodes CASSLINEQYF.

The gene calls are TRBV5-6 and TRBJ1-2; D possibly corresponds to TRBD1 (5 bases). V was pared by 2 bases and J by 2 bases, with 7 bases between. In germline, CDR1 is SGHDT, CDR2 YYEEEE. This CDR3 spans 13 amino acids. CDR3 bases: TGTGCCAGCAGCTTTCGGGGGAACTATGGCTACACCTTC. It specifies CASSFRGNYGYTF.

The chain joins TRBV14 to TRBJ2-7, with D perhaps matching TRBD1 (5 bases). The CDR3 length is 14 residues. Trimming took 3 bases from V and 2 from J, leaving 11 bases between them. Germline CDR1 and CDR2: SGHDN and FVKESK. CDR3 nucleotide sequence: TGTGCCAGCAGCCACAGCCTCAGGGCCTACGAGCAGTACTTC. This sequence encodes CASSHSLRAYEQYF.

The count of this clone is one. This chain connects TRBV27 to TRBJ2-3; 7 bases are shared with TRBD2. Germline assignment: CDR1 MNHEY and CDR2 SMNVEV (reference sequence). The CDR3 consists of 12 residues. With V trimmed by 8 bases and J by 4 bases, 3 bases remained unmatched. This CDR3 is CASGRGADTQYF. For the CDR3, the DNA is TGTGCCAGCGGGAGGGGTGCAGATACGCAGTATTTT.